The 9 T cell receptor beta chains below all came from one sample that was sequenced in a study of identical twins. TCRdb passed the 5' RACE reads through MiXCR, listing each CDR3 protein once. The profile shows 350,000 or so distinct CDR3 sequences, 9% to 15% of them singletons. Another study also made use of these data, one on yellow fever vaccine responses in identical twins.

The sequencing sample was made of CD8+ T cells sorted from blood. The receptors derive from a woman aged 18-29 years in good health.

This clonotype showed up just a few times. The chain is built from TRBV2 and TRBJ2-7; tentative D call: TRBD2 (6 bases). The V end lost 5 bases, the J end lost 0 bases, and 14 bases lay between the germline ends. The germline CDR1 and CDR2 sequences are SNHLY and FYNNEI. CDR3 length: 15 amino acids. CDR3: CASSPSPGVSYEQYF. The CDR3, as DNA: TGTGCCAGCAGTCCCAGCCCGGGGGTCTCCTACGAGCAGTACTTC.

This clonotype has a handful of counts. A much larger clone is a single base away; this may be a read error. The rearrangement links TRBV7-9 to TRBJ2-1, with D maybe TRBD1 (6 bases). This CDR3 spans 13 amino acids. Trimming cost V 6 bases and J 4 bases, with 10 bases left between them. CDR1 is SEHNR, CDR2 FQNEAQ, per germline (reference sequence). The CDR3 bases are TGTGCCAGCAGACCGGACAGTTACAATGAGCAGTTCTTC. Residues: CASRPDSYNEQFF. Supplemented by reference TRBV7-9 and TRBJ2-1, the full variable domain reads DTGVSQNPRHKITKRGQNVTFRCDPISEHNRLYWYRQTLGQGPEFLTYFQNEAQLEKSRLLSDRFSAERPKGSFSTLEIQRTEQGDSAMYLCASRPDSYNEQFFGPGTRLTVL.

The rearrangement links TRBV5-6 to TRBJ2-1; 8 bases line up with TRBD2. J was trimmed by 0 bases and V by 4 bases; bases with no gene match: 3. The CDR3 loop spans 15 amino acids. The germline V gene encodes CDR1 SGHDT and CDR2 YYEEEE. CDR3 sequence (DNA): TGTGCCAGCAGCATTGCGGGGGGCTCCTACAATGAGCAGTTCTTC. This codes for CASSIAGGSYNEQFF.

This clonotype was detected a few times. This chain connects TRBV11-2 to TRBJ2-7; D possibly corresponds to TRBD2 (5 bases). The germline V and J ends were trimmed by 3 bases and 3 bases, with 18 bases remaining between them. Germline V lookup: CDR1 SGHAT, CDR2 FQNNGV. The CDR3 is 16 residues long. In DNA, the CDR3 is TGTGCCAGCAGCTTTTATCACGGAGGTATTGTCTACGAGCAGTACGTC. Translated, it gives CASSFYHGGIVYEQYV.

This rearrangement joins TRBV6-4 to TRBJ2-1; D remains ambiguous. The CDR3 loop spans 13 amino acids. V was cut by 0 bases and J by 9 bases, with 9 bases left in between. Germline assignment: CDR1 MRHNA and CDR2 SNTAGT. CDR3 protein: CASSDSKGTEQFF. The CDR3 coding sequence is TGTGCCAGCAGTGACTCAAAGGGAACTGAGCAGTTCTTC.

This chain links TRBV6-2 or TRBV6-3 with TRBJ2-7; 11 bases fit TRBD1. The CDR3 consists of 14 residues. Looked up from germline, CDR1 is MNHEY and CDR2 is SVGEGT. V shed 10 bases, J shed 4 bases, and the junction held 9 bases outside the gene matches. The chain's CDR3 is CATTWTGGRYEQYF. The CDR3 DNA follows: TGTGCCACCACGTGGACAGGGGGCAGGTACGAGCAGTACTTC.

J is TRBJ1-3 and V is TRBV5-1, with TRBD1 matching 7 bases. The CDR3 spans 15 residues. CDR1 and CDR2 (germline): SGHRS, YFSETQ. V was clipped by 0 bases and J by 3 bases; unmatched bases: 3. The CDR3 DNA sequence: TGCGCCAGCAGCTTGGACAGGGGTTATGGAAACACCATATATTTT. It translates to CASSLDRGYGNTIYF.

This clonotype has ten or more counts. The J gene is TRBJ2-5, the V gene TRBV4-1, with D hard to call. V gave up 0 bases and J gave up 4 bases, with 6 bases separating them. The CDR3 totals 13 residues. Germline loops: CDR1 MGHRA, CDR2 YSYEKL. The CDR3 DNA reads TGCGCCAGCAGCCAAGACCATAGAGAGACCCAGTACTTC. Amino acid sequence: CASSQDHRETQYF.

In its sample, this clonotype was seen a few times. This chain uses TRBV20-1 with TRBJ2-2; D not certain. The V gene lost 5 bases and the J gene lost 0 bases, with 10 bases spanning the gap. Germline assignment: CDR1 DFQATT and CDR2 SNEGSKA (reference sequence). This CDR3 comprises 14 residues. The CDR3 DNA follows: TGCAGTGCTGAAGCCTACGCGAACACCGGGGAGCTGTTTTTT. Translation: CSAEAYANTGELFF.